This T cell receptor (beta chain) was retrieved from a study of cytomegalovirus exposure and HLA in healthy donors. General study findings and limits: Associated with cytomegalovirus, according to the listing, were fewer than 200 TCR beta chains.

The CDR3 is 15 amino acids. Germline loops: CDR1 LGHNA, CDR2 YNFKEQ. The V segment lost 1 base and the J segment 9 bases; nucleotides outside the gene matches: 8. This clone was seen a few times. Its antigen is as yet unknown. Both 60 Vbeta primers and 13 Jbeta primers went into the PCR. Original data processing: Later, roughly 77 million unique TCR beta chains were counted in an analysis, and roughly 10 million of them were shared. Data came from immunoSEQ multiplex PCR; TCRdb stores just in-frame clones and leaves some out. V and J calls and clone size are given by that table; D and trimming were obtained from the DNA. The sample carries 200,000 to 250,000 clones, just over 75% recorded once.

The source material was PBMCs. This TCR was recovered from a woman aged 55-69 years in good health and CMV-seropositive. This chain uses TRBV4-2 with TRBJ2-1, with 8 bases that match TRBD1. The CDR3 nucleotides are TGTGCCAGCAGCCAAGTGGACAGGGATTACGGTGAGCAGTTCTTC. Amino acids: CASSQVDRDYGEQFF.